Sequencing of this T cell receptor beta chain was carried out in a study of T cell responses to AZD1222 COVID-19 vaccine. This clone was counted a single time. Antigen: not known. Germline values: CDR1 SGHTA, CDR2 FQGNSA. This CDR3 is built from 16 residues. With 2 bases clipped from V and 11 bases from J, the junction kept 16 bases outside the gene matches. General study results and limits: White British donors predominated, females outnumbered males, and clonal diversity was possibly underestimated. Repertoires were sampled only after the peak T cell response.

Profiling relied on immunoSEQ multiplex PCR, and the TCRdb table lists in-frame clones only, not all of them. The repertoire holds 90,000 to 150,000 clones, approximately 86% seen once, with roughly 2.7% in the top ten. The material sequenced was peripheral blood, taken 28 days after the second AZD1222 dose. The TCR originated in an adult who received the AZD1222 COVID-19 vaccine. The chain joins TRBV7-2 to TRBJ1-1; 8 nucleotides line up with TRBD1. CDR3 protein: CASSLNLATGAEGAFF. The CDR3 bases are TGTGCCAGCAGCTTAAATCTTGCGACAGGGGCGGAGGGGGCTTTCTTT.